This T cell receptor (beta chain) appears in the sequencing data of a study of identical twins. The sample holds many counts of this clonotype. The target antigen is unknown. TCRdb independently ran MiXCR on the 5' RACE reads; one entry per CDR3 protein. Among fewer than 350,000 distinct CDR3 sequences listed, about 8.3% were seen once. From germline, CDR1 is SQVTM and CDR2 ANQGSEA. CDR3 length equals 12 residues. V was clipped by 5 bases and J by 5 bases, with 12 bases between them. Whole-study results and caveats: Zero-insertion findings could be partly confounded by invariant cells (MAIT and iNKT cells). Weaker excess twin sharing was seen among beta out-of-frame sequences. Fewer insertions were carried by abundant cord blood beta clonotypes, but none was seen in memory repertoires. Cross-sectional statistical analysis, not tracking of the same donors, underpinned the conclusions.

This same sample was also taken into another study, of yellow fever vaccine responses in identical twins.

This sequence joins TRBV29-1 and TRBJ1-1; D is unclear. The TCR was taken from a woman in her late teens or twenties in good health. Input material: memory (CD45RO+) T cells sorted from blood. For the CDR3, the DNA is TGCAGCGTTAGAATCTCGGGTACTGAAGCTTTCTTT. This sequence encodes CSVRISGTEAFF.